Following are 29 T cell receptor beta chains from one sample sequenced in a study of T-cell memory formation after mild COVID-19. TCRdb reprocessed the 5' RACE reads with MiXCR, giving one entry per CDR3 protein. This sample has about 540,000 distinct CDR3 sequences, with approximately 20% found just once. The sample comprised PBMCs or a T cell subset sorted from them (not recorded which). The receptors were gathered from an adult woman who had mild COVID-19 (a few samples of this study predate the infection). Cell type and time point are not known.

The chain is built from TRBV11-3 and TRBJ2-5; a weak D match, TRBD1 (5 bases). V was cut by 5 bases and J by 3 bases, with 10 bases left in between. This CDR3 is 13 amino acids long. Germline loops: CDR1 SGHNT, CDR2 YENEEA. The DNA for the CDR3 is TGTGCCAGCAGCCTAGGACAAGAAGAGACCCAGTACTTC. Translation: CASSLGQEETQYF.

Only a few counts were recorded for this clonotype. The J gene is TRBJ2-1, the V gene TRBV24-1; 8 bases agree with TRBD1. Unmatched junction bases numbered 8, after V lost 5 bases and J lost 6 bases. This CDR3 is built from 15 residues. Per germline, CDR1 KGHDR and CDR2 SFDVKD. CDR3 DNA: TGTGCCACCAGTGCAGGTCAGGGGGCTAGCAATGAGCAGTTCTTC. It encodes CATSAGQGASNEQFF.

This sequence joins TRBV7-9 and TRBJ1-6, with D possibly being TRBD1 (5 bases). The CDR3 consists of 14 residues. V dropped 4 bases and J dropped 8 bases, with 12 bases sitting between them. Germline CDR1 is SEHNR and CDR2 is FQNEAQ (reference sequence). CDR3 DNA sequence: TGTGCCAGCAGCTCCGGGACTGAACATTCACCCCTCCACTTT. Translation: CASSSGTEHSPLHF. Using reference TRBV7-9 and TRBJ1-6 for the parts outside the CDR3, the full variable domain is DTGVSQNPRHKITKRGQNVTFRCDPISEHNRLYWYRQTLGQGPEFLTYFQNEAQLEKSRLLSDRFSAERPKGSFSTLEIQRTEQGDSAMYLCASSSGTEHSPLHFGNGTRLTVT.

This clonotype was found a few times. J is TRBJ1-1 and V is TRBV5-1; 8 bases line up with TRBD1. Unmatched junction bases numbered 12, after V lost 4 bases and J lost 4 bases. Germline-derived CDR1 and CDR2 are SGHRS and YFSETQ. The CDR3 has 16 amino acids. The CDR3, as DNA: TGCGCCAGCAGCCAAGGTCAGGGGGCTCGGAGCACTGAAGCTTTCTTT. Amino acid sequence: CASSQGQGARSTEAFF.

The V and J genes are TRBV6-5 and TRBJ1-1; maybe TRBD1 (6 bases). CDR1 and CDR2 (germline): MNHEY, SVGAGI. The ends were cut back, 6 bases at V and 4 bases at J, with 24 bases in the middle. The CDR3 has 17 amino acids. CDR3 amino acids: CASSTIPYGARGTEAFF. CDR3 nucleotides: TGTGCCAGCAGCACAATCCCCTATGGGGCCAGGGGCACTGAAGCTTTCTTT.

The rearrangement joins TRBV29-1 to TRBJ2-5; TRBD1 agrees at 7 bases. The V gene's germline CDR1 is SQVTM and CDR2 ANQGSEA. The CDR3 consists of 12 residues. The V gene end was trimmed by 7 bases and the J gene end by 1 base; junction bases not matched to a gene: 3. CDR3 region: CSGDRVQETQYF. For the CDR3, the DNA is TGCAGCGGTGACAGGGTCCAAGAGACCCAGTACTTC.

This clonotype has ten or more counts. The rearrangement links TRBV6-6 to TRBJ2-7; no clear D gene. Germline values: CDR1 MNHNY, CDR2 SVGAGI (reference sequence). This CDR3 contains 13 residues. V shed 1 base and J shed 3 bases, with 7 bases lying between them. CDR3 sequence: CASSYYAGYEQYF. CDR3 DNA sequence: TGTGCCAGCAGTTACTATGCCGGCTACGAGCAGTACTTC.

This clonotype was counted between two and nine times. This sequence joins TRBV12-3 or TRBV12-4 and TRBJ2-3; TRBD2 agrees at 7 bases. V lost 3 bases, J lost 1 base, and 16 bases stayed unmatched. This CDR3 contains 19 residues. CDR3 DNA: TGTGCCAGCAGTTTCCCGAATACATCTAGCGGAAGGCGCACAGATACGCAGTATTTT. Its translation: CASSFPNTSSGRRTDTQYF.

The chain couples TRBV20-1 to TRBJ2-5, with 13 positions matching TRBD2. CDR1 and CDR2 from the germline V gene are DFQATT and SNEGSKA (reference sequence). Trimming removed 5 bases from V and 6 bases from J; junction bases left unmatched: 6. The CDR3 is made up of 14 amino acids. CDR3 bases: TGCAGTGCTTTACTAGCGGGAGGGTTACAGACCCAGTACTTC. Translation gives CSALLAGGLQTQYF.

This clonotype was seen a few times. The chain carries TRBV29-1 and TRBJ1-2; D is unclear. Per germline, CDR1 SQVTM and CDR2 ANQGSEA. The CDR3 covers 14 residues. V lost 0 bases and J 2 bases, leaving 10 bases between the germline ends. CDR3 protein: CSVEEPTVNYGYTF. CDR3 DNA: TGCAGCGTTGAAGAGCCCACAGTGAACTATGGCTACACCTTC.

This clonotype was detected only a few times. The chain employs TRBV7-6 and TRBJ2-7; 9 bases align to TRBD1. The germline V gene has CDR1 SGHVS and CDR2 FNYEAQ. With V trimmed by 1 base and J by 2 bases, 9 bases remained unmatched. This CDR3 contains 17 residues. CDR3 in amino acids: CASSLEKSGTGTYEQYF. The CDR3 DNA reads TGTGCCAGCAGCTTAGAAAAATCCGGGACAGGGACCTACGAGCAGTACTTC.

The sample holds a few counts of this clonotype. The rearrangement joins TRBV28 to TRBJ2-2, with D perhaps being TRBD1 or TRBD2 (5 bases each). V lost 3 bases and J lost 6, with 11 bases in between. Germline values: CDR1 MDHEN, CDR2 SYDVKM. This CDR3 is 14 amino acids long. CDR3 residues: CASSLRGVAGELFF. The CDR3 DNA reads TGTGCCAGCAGTTTGAGGGGAGTGGCCGGGGAGCTGTTTTTT.

In its sample, this clonotype was seen once. This chain connects TRBV13 to TRBJ2-4, with 7 bases matching TRBD1. The V segment lost 5 bases and the J segment 0 bases; nucleotides outside the gene matches: 10. The CDR3 covers 17 residues. Germline lookup yields CDR1 PRHDT and CDR2 FYEKMQ (reference sequence). The CDR3 DNA reads as TGTGCCAGCAGCATTAGACAGGGACGGTCAGCCAAAAACATTCAGTACTTC. Protein: CASSIRQGRSAKNIQYF. Combining the CDR3 with reference TRBV13 and TRBJ2-4 gives the whole variable domain AAGVIQSPRHLIKEKRETATLKCYPIPRHDTVYWYQQGPGQDPQFLISFYEKMQSDKGSIPDRFSAQQFSDYHSELNMSSLELGDSALYFCASSIRQGRSAKNIQYFGAGTRLSVL.

V and J are TRBV28 and TRBJ1-1; D possibly corresponds to TRBD1 (5 bases). Germline loops: CDR1 MDHEN, CDR2 SYDVKM. The ends were cut back, 5 bases at V and 4 bases at J, with 17 bases in the middle. CDR3 length equals 15 residues. The CDR3 loop is CASSAGGTGGTEAFF. Here the CDR3 DNA reads TGTGCCAGCAGTGCCGGGGGGACGGGGGGCACTGAAGCTTTCTTT.

Ten or more counts support this clonotype. The V call is TRBV12-3 or TRBV12-4, the J call TRBJ1-2; 7 bases match TRBD1. With 6 bases clipped from V and 2 bases from J, the junction kept 3 bases outside the gene matches. The CDR3 extends over 13 amino acids. The CDR3 DNA sequence: TGTGCCAGCAGCGTGGGACAGAACTATGGCTACACCTTC. Amino acid sequence: CASSVGQNYGYTF.

This clonotype was counted only a few times. The chain links TRBV5-4 to TRBJ2-7, with 7 bases aligning to TRBD1. The CDR3 consists of 14 residues. J gave up 2 bases and V 5 bases, and 7 bases lay outside the gene matches. The germline CDR1 and CDR2 sequences are SGHNT and YYREEE (reference sequence). The CDR3 coding sequence is TGTGCCAGCAGACCGACCGGGACAGCCTACGAGCAGTACTTC. Amino acids: CASRPTGTAYEQYF.

In this sample, this clonotype turned up a few times. DNA of the CDR3: TGTGCCACCAGCAGAGACCCCCCTGGGGCCAACGTCCTGACTTTC. Its translation: CATSRDPPGANVLTF. The chain uses TRBV15 and TRBJ2-6; D is unclear. Trimming took off 0 bases at V and 2 bases at J, with 5 bases between the two ends. The CDR3 contains 15 residues. CDR1 LNHNV and CDR2 YYDKDF come from the germline V gene (reference sequence).

This clonotype was counted between two and nine times. This chain connects TRBV24-1 to TRBJ2-3; 9 bases are a match to TRBD2. The CDR3 runs to 16 residues. The junction had 2 bases not matched to a gene; V was cut back by 1 base and J by 1 base. In germline, CDR1 is KGHDR, CDR2 SFDVKD. As DNA, the CDR3 is TGTGCCACCAGTGATTTCCGGACTAGCGGCACAGATACGCAGTATTTT. Protein sequence: CATSDFRTSGTDTQYF.

The gene calls are TRBV12-3 or TRBV12-4 and TRBJ2-3; D uncertain. Trimming removed 5 bases from V and 9 bases from J, with 18 bases in between. The CDR3 is 14 amino acids. The CDR3 nucleotides read TGTGCCAGCAGTAGCCCGGTCAGCGTTCGGACGCAGTATTTT. Protein sequence: CASSSPVSVRTQYF.

This chain links TRBV7-9 with TRBJ2-5; D remains unclear. From germline, CDR1 is SEHNR and CDR2 FQNEAQ (reference sequence). This CDR3 is 13 amino acids long. V lost 7 bases and J lost 2, with 11 bases in between. The CDR3 spells CASTARNQETQYF. The CDR3 DNA follows: TGTGCCAGCACCGCGCGTAATCAAGAGACCCAGTACTTC.

This clonotype was picked up a small number of times. V usage is TRBV18 and J usage is TRBJ2-1, with D perhaps matching TRBD2 (6 bases). The ends were cut back, 2 bases at V and 10 bases at J, with 15 bases in the middle. Per germline, CDR1 KGHSH and CDR2 LQKENI. The CDR3 runs 14 residues. CDR3 residues: CASSPSTGGGEQFF. In DNA, the CDR3 is TGTGCCAGCTCACCAAGCACCGGGGGAGGAGAGCAGTTCTTC.

V is TRBV28 and J is TRBJ1-1, with D possibly being TRBD1 (5 bases). Germline V lookup: CDR1 MDHEN, CDR2 SYDVKM. CDR3 length: 12 residues. Trimming removed 8 bases at V and 3 bases at J, with 10 bases between. The CDR3 reads CASGWGYTEAFF. The CDR3 DNA sequence: TGTGCCAGCGGTTGGGGGTACACTGAAGCTTTCTTT.

There are a few counts of this clonotype. The genes are TRBV29-1 and TRBJ1-1; 10 bases agree with TRBD1. V was pared by 6 bases and J by 5 bases, with 6 bases of the junction left unmatched. This CDR3 is built from 13 residues. In germline, CDR1 is SQVTM, CDR2 ANQGSEA. The CDR3 sequence is CSVRQGAGTEAFF. CDR3 DNA: TGCAGCGTAAGACAGGGGGCCGGGACTGAAGCTTTCTTT. The full variable domain, completed using reference TRBV29-1 and TRBJ1-1, is SAVISQKPSRDICQRGTSLTIQCQVDSQVTMMFWYRQQPGQSLTLIATANQGSEATYESGFVIDKFPISRPNLTFSTLTVSNMSPEDSSIYLCSVRQGAGTEAFFGQGTRLTVV.

This clonotype showed up many times. The rearrangement joins TRBV7-2 to TRBJ2-3; D uncertain. CDR1 is SGHTA and CDR2 is FQGNSA in the germline V gene. Trimming took 3 bases from V and 2 from J, leaving 9 bases between them. This CDR3 contains 14 residues. CDR3 sequence (DNA): TGTGCCAGCAGCTTTGGACGGATCACAGATACGCAGTATTTT. Translated, it gives CASSFGRITDTQYF.

This clonotype was found a few times. The chain carries TRBV18 and TRBJ2-7; D may be TRBD1 (5 bases). Germline assignment: CDR1 KGHSH and CDR2 LQKENI. Deletions cut 2 bases from V and 2 bases from J, with 7 bases between. This CDR3 has 13 amino acids. CDR3 DNA: TGTGCCAGCTCACCATGGGGCGCCTACGAGCAGTACTTC. This encodes CASSPWGAYEQYF.

The V and J genes are TRBV5-5 and TRBJ1-1; D unresolved. V lost 2 bases, J lost 1 base, and 12 bases lay in between. CDR1 SGHKS and CDR2 YYEKEE come from the germline V gene (reference sequence). The CDR3 consists of 15 residues. CDR3 loop: CASSLQLIQNTEAFF. The DNA of the CDR3 is TGTGCCAGCAGCTTACAACTTATTCAGAACACTGAAGCTTTCTTT.

This clonotype came up many times. The rearrangement uses TRBV18 and TRBJ2-5; the D gene is possibly TRBD2 (5 bases). The CDR3 spans 13 residues. Germline CDR1 KGHSH, CDR2 LQKENI. Trimming shortened V by 6 bases and J by 5 bases, and 13 bases separated the two germline ends. The CDR3 DNA is TGTGCCAGCTCTGGAGGCGTTATGGAGACCCAGTACTTC. This sequence encodes CASSGGVMETQYF. Full variable domain (rest looked up from reference TRBV18 and TRBJ2-5): NAGVMQNPRHLVRRRGQEARLRCSPMKGHSHVYWYRQLPEEGLKFMVYLQKENIIDESGMPKERFSAEFPKEGPSILRIQQVVRGDSAAYFCASSGGVMETQYFGPGTRLLVL.

The chain recombines TRBV30 with TRBJ2-7; 7 nucleotides line up with TRBD1. The CDR3 is 12 amino acids. CDR1 is GTSNPN, CDR2 SVGIG, per germline (reference sequence). The junction had 0 bases not matched to a gene; V was cut back by 4 bases and J by 0 bases. CDR3 coding DNA: TGTGCCTGGACAGGGGGCTCCTACGAGCAGTACTTC. As protein: CAWTGGSYEQYF.

This clonotype was detected a few times. The chain carries TRBV5-1 and TRBJ2-1; TRBD2 aligns across 8 bases. V was clipped by 7 bases and J by 2 bases; unmatched bases: 11. The CDR3 length is 16 residues. The V gene's germline CDR1 is SGHRS and CDR2 YFSETQ. CDR3 in amino acids: CASRARVAGTYNEQFF. CDR3 DNA: TGCGCCAGCCGCGCGAGGGTAGCGGGGACCTACAATGAGCAGTTCTTC.